This TCR beta chain was found in a study of regulatory T cells in long-lasting Graves disease (dated by TCRdb to the early 2020s). Background on the whole study: In the newly diagnosed Graves' disease group, patients had been taking antithyroid drugs for less than 3 months. Peripheral blood TCR sequencing and RNA sequencing compared persistent Graves' disease patients with newly diagnosed Graves' disease patients. The study was conducted in China and was registered as a clinical trial. A total of about 35 samples underwent TCR sequencing, from 13 patients with persistent Graves' disease and 20 patients with newly diagnosed Graves' disease.

The paper's findings and limits, for the study overall: Only the TCR beta chain was sequenced and analyzed. Only peripheral blood was studied, because thyroid tissue, the primary lesion, was inaccessible. The small sample size was acknowledged by the authors as a limitation that may reduce accuracy. Persistent patients shared more public clonotypes among themselves (approximately 2,500) than newly diagnosed patients did (about 970). Compared with newly diagnosed patients, persistent Graves' disease patients had lower TCR Shannon entropy and fewer highly expanded clones, which suggests clonal expansion.

Comments on this clonotype: The antigen this receptor binds is unknown. Per-base quality was not reported, and no clone a single base away is much larger than it.

The time point tag for this specimen amounts to: newly diagnosed GD, antithyroid drugs for less than 3 months. RNA was extracted from PBMCs in TRIzol for both TCR sequencing and RNA sequencing. The diagnosis of Graves' disease followed American Thyroid Association guidelines. Patients were recruited from an endocrinology department in Xi'an, China. From each patient, approximately 9.9 milliliters of peripheral blood was collected into an EDTA anticoagulant tube. Ficoll Paque Plus density gradient separation was used to isolate PBMCs, and no further T cell sorting was done. An Agilent 2100 Bioanalyzer and agarose gel were used to assess RNA quality, and a NanoDrop 2000 was used to measure RNA concentration. Library preparation used multiplex PCR. Sequencing was performed on an Illumina HiSeq 4000. CDR3 regions were amplified by Arm-PCR with iRepertoire HTBI primers to construct TCR beta libraries. Before sequencing, the PCR products underwent gel purification. The original methods were these. A total of roughly 58 TRBV and approximately 13 TRBJ segments were identified across samples and were used for gene usage analysis of CDR3 amino acid clonotypes. Filtered high-quality paired reads were merged into contigs using COPE and FqMerger. BLAST was used to align contigs to IMGT TRBV, TRBD and TRBJ reference genes, and CDR3 was defined according to IMGT. Any clonotype with a frequency above 0.1% was classified as a highly expanded clone. Shannon entropy served as the measure of repertoire diversity, while the Gini coefficient captured V-J evenness. Public clonotypes were defined as clonotypes shared by more than one individual. TCRdb took the public reads, trimmed them with fastp at Q25, ran MiXCR for clone calling and kept in-frame beta chains. For every CDR3 protein sequence, its rows merge into one entry that carries the most common genes and DNA. Here the V and J calls rest on TCRdb's processing, not on the authors' analysis. Here the sample has some 410,000 distinct CDR3 sequences; about a sixth occur a single time. Over 8.5% of the sample is taken by the ten largest.

These sequences were also reported in another study, on T cells in Graves' hyperthyroidism and ophthalmopathy. Drawing on the second study: Stable Graves' hyperthyroidism was defined as no progression to ophthalmopathy during 18 months of follow-up. Hyperthyroidism patients were newly diagnosed, had a disease duration of under 2 months, and were aged 18 to 65 years. Exclusion was applied to patients with uncontrolled infections, other autoimmune diseases, pregnancy or lactation. Diagnoses were based on clinical symptoms, serum thyroxine and TRAb, thyroid ultrasound and orbital computed tomography. The first round of RT-PCR for the TCR CDR3 was performed with the HTBI primer set and the Qiagen OneStep RT-PCR kit. Most expanded thyroid clonotypes (frequency above 0.001) were also detected in blood, suggesting blood repertoires may reflect thyroid immune responses. A model built on a 13 V-J signature distinguished ophthalmopathy from stable hyperthyroidism, reaching about 89% sensitivity and around 81% specificity in cross-validation and 80%/75% in testing. In validation, the model predicted progression to ophthalmopathy with over 65% sensitivity and less than 80% specificity, a median of around six months before onset. TCR V-J signatures able to tell the groups apart were searched for in a discovery cohort of some 97 patients, of whom 40 to 45 had Graves' ophthalmopathy and roughly 57 had stable Graves' hyperthyroidism. Prospective prediction of ophthalmopathy was tested in an independent validation cohort of 18 to 20 hyperthyroidism patients and roughly 16 patients who later progressed to ophthalmopathy. The 75 to 100 discovery patients were randomly divided into training and test sets at a 7:3 ratio. In more than 5 Graves' hyperthyroidism patients, the study also compared T-cell repertoires from thyroid tissue with T-cell repertoires from blood. Following sampling, methimazole starting at 30 mg daily was given to hyperthyroidism patients, and high-dose intravenous methylprednisolone was given to ophthalmopathy patients. A second multiplex PCR round built the libraries, followed by size selection and purification. Sequencing of the libraries was done on an Illumina HiSeq2000 using paired-end 100 bp reads. SOAPnuke was used to process the raw data, throwing out any read that contained adapters or uncalled bases, had a mean Phred below 15, or lacked an exact constant-primer or identifier match. High-quality paired reads were merged with COPE v1.2.5, and unique nucleotide sequences were defined as clonotypes. MiTCR v1.1 was used to align the clonotypes against IMGT TRBV, TRBD and TRBJ reference segments. Only V-J combinations with frequency above 0.0001, covering about 99% of repertoires, were analysed. A TCS score was defined as the ratio of F50 (clonal expansion) to E x V (chaos), with BLOSUM62-based TCRdist applied between CDR3 peptides within each V-J. Welch's t-statistics and random forest reduced some 510 V-J features to 13, which were used in a naive Bayes classifier (R e1071). Sample size was not statistically predetermined, and investigators were not blinded to group allocation. The paper describes TCR Vbeta CDR3 sequencing of roughly 130 peripheral blood samples, made up of 40 to 45 ophthalmopathy patients, more than 70 hyperthyroidism patients and 17 progressor patients.

The sample in question was peripheral blood mononuclear cells (PBMCs), obtained at new diagnosis, from a patient treated with antithyroid drugs. This TCR came from a woman aged 25 to 45 with Graves disease. Donor details come from another sample of the same person, matched by shared clones.

Read as DNA, the sequence is TGCAGCGTAGCTGGGGGGCGGGGAGACAATGAGCAGTTCTTC. Its coded protein is CSVAGGRGDNEQFF. Rearrangement joined TRBV29-1 to TRBJ2-1; the D gene may be TRBD1 or TRBD2, since each aligns over 6 bases. Measured from the cysteine to the phenylalanine, the CDR3 is 14 residues long. The entry retains the CDR3 DNA only, 42 bases that are in frame from base 1. The germline V gene encodes CDR1 SQVTM and CDR2 ANQGSEA. The germline ends are 17 bases apart after V is trimmed by 6 bases and J by 5 bases.